This T cell receptor beta chain was identified during a study of shared clonotypes between healthy human individuals. The germline V gene has CDR1 SGHNT and CDR2 YYREEE (reference sequence). This CDR3 comprises 15 residues. The junction had 2 bases not matched to a gene; V was cut back by 0 bases and J by 1 base. For this clone: Given a much more abundant clone one base away, this may be a read error. Other nucleotide sequences in the sample specify the same CDR3.

Every subset's genomic DNA went evenly onto several immunoSEQ plates. Measured with immunoSEQ multiplex PCR; TCRdb has only the in-frame clones, and not every one. The sample yields approximately 640,000 clones, 90% seen once. The sequence came from a man aged 18 to 35 in good health. Some clones in this sample may be carry-over from other donors' samples. What was sequenced was memory CD8+ T cells from PBMCs. The subset here: CD45RO+ cells pooled with CCR7-negative TemRA cells. The chain recombines TRBV5-4 with TRBJ2-7; 9 bases fit TRBD2. The DNA of the CDR3 is TGTGCCAGCAGCTTGGGACTAGCGGCTTCCTACGAGCAGTACTTC. It encodes CASSLGLAASYEQYF.